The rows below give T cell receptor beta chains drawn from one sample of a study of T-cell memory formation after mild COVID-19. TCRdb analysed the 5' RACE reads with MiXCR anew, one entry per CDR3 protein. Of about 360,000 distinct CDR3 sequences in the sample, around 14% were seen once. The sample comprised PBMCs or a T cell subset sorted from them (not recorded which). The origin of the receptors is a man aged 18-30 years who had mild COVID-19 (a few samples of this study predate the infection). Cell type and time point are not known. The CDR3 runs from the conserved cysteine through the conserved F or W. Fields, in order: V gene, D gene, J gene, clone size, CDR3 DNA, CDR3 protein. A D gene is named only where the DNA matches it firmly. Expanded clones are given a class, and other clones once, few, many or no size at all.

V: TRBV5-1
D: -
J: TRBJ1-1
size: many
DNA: TGCGCCAGCAGCTTAAATCAGGGAGGCACTGAAGCTTTCTTT
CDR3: CASSLNQGGTEAFF

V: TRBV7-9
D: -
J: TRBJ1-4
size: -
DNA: TGTGCCAGCAGCCTCGTCTCATCTAATGAAAAACTGTTTTTT
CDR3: CASSLVSSNEKLFF

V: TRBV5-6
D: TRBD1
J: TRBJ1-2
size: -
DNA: TGTGCCAGCAGCCGATCCGGGACAGGCGACTATGGCTACACCTTC
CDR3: CASSRSGTGDYGYTF

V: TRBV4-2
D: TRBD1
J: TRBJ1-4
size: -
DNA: TGTGCCAGCAGCCAGGCCCAGGGGGCAGGTAATGAAAAACTGTTTTTT
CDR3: CASSQAQGAGNEKLFF

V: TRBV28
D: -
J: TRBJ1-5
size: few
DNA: TGTGCCAGCAGCCAATCGGGGGGGAATCAGCCCCAGCATTTT
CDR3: CASSQSGGNQPQHF

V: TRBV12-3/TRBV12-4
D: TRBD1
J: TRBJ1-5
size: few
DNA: TGTGCCAGCAGTCAGGGGGTAGGGCAGCCCCAGCATTTT
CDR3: CASSQGVGQPQHF

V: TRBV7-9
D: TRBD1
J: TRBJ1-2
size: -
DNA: TGTGCCAGCAGCCCACGACAGGGGGCCAACTATGGCTACACCTTC
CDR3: CASSPRQGANYGYTF

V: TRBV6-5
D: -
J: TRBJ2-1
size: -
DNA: TGTGCCAGCAGGGACAGCCCCGGGCCCTACAATGAGCAGTTCTTC
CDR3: CASRDSPGPYNEQFF

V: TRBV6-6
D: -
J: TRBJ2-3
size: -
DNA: TGTGCCAGCAGTTACAAGGTCTCAGGGGCGCTCACAGATACGCAGTATTTT
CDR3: CASSYKVSGALTDTQYF

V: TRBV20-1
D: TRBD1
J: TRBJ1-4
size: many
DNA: TGCAGTGCTAGAAAAGACAGGGTCGGTTCGAGGGCTAATGAAAAACTGTTTTTT
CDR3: CSARKDRVGSRANEKLFF

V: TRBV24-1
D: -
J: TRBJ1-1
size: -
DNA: TGTGCCACCACCCACAGGCCGGACACTGAAGCTTTCTTT
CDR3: CATTHRPDTEAFF

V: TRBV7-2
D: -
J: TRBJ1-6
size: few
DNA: TGTGCCAGCAGCTTAGGCGCCAGGACGAATTCACCCCTCCACTTT
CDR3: CASSLGARTNSPLHF

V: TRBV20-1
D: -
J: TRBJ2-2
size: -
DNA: TGCAGCGCCCGGAGGGGCCAGGGGTCCTCGACGACCGGGGAGCTGTTTTTT
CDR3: CSARRGQGSSTTGELFF

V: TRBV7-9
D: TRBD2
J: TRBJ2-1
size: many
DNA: TGTGCCAGCAGCTTGCTAGCGGGCTCCTACAATGAGCAGTTCTTC
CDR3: CASSLLAGSYNEQFF

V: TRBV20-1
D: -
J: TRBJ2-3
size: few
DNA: TGCAGTGCTAGAGATCGGCAGGGCTTGTCAGATACGCAGTATTTT
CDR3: CSARDRQGLSDTQYF

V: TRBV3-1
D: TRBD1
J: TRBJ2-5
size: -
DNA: TGTGCCAGCAGCTCCTACGACAGGGTTGAGACCCAGTACTTC
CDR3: CASSSYDRVETQYF

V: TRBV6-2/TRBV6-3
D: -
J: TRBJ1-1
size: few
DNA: TGTGCCAGCAGCCTCCCCGGTTGGATCGGGGCTTTCTTT
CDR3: CASSLPGWIGAFF

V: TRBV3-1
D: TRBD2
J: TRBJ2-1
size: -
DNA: TGTGCCAGCAGCCGGACTAGCGGTCGTTCCTACAATGAGCAGTTCTTC
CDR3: CASSRTSGRSYNEQFF

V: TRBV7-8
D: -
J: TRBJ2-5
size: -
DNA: TGTGCCAGCAGCTTAGCCCGCCAGTTTGGTAGGGAGACCCAGTACTTC
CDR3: CASSLARQFGRETQYF

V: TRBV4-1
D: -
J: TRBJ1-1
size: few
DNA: TGCGCCAGCAGCCAACAAACCCTCCCGACTGAAGCTTCCTTT
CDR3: CASSQQTLPTEASF

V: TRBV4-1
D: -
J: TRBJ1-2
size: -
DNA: TGCGCCAGCAGCCACGAGAGGACAGTTCTTTCCTATGGCTACACCTTC
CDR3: CASSHERTVLSYGYTF

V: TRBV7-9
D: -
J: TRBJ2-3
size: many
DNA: TGTGCCAGCAGCTTCGCGGATACGCAGTATTTT
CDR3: CASSFADTQYF

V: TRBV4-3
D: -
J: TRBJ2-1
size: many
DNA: TGCGCCAGCAGCCAAACCCCCCAGAAGGGCAATGAGCAGTTCTTC
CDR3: CASSQTPQKGNEQFF

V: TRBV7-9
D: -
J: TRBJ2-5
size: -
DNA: TGTGCCAGCACCCCGTGGGGGAGGGAGACCCAGTACTTC
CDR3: CASTPWGRETQYF

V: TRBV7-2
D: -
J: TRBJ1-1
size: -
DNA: TGTGCCAGCAGCTTAGAGTCCCAAGGTGAAGCTTTCTTT
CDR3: CASSLESQGEAFF

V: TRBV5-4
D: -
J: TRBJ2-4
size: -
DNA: TGTGCCAGCAGCCGCCGTTTGGTGGAAAACATTCAGTACTTC
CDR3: CASSRRLVENIQYF

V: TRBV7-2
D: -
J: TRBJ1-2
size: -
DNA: TGTGCCAGCAGCTTCTGGGGAGGAGTTGGTGACTCCGATGGCTACACCTTC
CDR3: CASSFWGGVGDSDGYTF

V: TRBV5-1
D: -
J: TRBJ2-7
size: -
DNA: TGCGCCAGCAGCGAGATCACAGGATTAAACTCCTACGAGCAGTACTTC
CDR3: CASSEITGLNSYEQYF

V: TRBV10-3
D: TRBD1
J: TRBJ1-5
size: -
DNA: TGTGCCATCAGTGGACAGGGGGATCAGCCCCAGCATTTT
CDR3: CAISGQGDQPQHF

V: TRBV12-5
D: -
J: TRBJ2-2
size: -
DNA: TGTGCTAGTGGTCCCATTTGGACTGGAGACACCGGGGAGCTGTTTTTT
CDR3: CASGPIWTGDTGELFF

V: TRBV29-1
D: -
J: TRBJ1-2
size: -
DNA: TGCAGCGTCGCACGGACAGACTATGGCTACACCTTC
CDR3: CSVARTDYGYTF

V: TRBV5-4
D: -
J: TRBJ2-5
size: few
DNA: TGTGCCAGCAGCTTGCCTAGGGTGGCCCAGTACTTC
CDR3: CASSLPRVAQYF

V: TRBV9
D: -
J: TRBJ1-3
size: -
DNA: TGTGCCAGCAGCGTAGGGATCTCTGGAAACACCATATATTTT
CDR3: CASSVGISGNTIYF